A single sample gave rise to the 32 T cell receptor beta chains below, sequenced in a study of shared clonotypes between healthy human individuals. Naive CD8 cells lacked CD45RO, underwent positive selection for CCR7 and left out terminally differentiated effector memory CD45RA+ cells. Using immunoSEQ multiplex PCR, the repertoire was profiled, and TCRdb retains in-frame clones only, with some absent. Of about 2.2 million clones in the sample, approximately 94% are singletons; the top ten hold roughly 1.8%. Sequencing was done on a sample of naive CD8+ T cells from PBMCs. The receptors shown here come from a man aged 18 to 29 in good health. Some clones in this sample may be carry-over from other donors' samples.

The V gene is TRBV6-5, the J gene TRBJ2-7, with 9 bases aligning to TRBD2. Germline loops: CDR1 MNHEY, CDR2 SVGAGI. The V gene end was trimmed by 4 bases and the J gene end by 6 bases; junction bases not matched to a gene: 7. CDR3 length equals 14 residues. CDR3 sequence reads: CASSFGLAGSEQYF. DNA of the CDR3: TGTGCCAGCAGTTTCGGCCTAGCGGGAAGCGAGCAGTACTTC.

The chain links TRBV7-2 to TRBJ1-1; D perhaps matches TRBD1 (5 bases). V was cut by 1 base and J by 6 bases, with 15 bases left in between. CDR3 length: 15 amino acids. Germline assignment: CDR1 SGHTA and CDR2 FQGNSA. CDR3 coding DNA: TGTGCCAGCAGCTTAGTCGACTCAGGGTTTGCTGAAGCTTTCTTT. Its protein is CASSLVDSGFAEAFF.

The chain employs TRBV11-1 and TRBJ2-7; 12 nucleotides align to TRBD1. V lost 5 bases, J lost 6 bases, and 14 bases stayed unmatched. The CDR3 runs to 17 residues. The V gene's germline CDR1 is SGHAT and CDR2 FQDESV (reference sequence). The CDR3 reads CASSASMTGTGGREQYF. The CDR3, as DNA: TGTGCCAGCAGCGCCTCGATGACCGGGACAGGGGGCCGCGAGCAGTACTTC.

The chain links TRBV5-1 to TRBJ2-3; D gene unclear. Germline CDR1 SGHRS, CDR2 YFSETQ. Trimming stripped 0 bases from V and 6 bases from J, with 29 bases between. The CDR3 covers 20 residues. The CDR3 DNA is TGCGCCAGCAGCTTGGCCTGGCTTAGATCCCCCCAATCATCCGTGGATACGCAGTATTTT. Its translation: CASSLAWLRSPQSSVDTQYF.

This chain connects TRBV5-5 to TRBJ2-4; 7 nucleotides align to TRBD1. CDR3 size: 15 residues. V dropped 4 bases and J dropped 12; count of bases not matched to a gene: 16. Germline CDR1 is SGHKS and CDR2 is YYEKEE (reference sequence). This chain's CDR3 is CASSGHTGVTDNQYF. As DNA, the CDR3 is TGTGCCAGCAGCGGCCATACAGGGGTTACCGATAATCAGTACTTC.

This clone is a singleton in its sample. This chain links TRBV7-6 with TRBJ2-7; 8 bases align to TRBD1. CDR1 and CDR2 from the germline V gene are SGHVS and FNYEAQ. J was trimmed by 5 bases and V by 0 bases; bases with no gene match: 6. The length of the CDR3 is 15 residues. The CDR3 reads CASSLAGAGGDEQYF. The CDR3 DNA follows: TGTGCCAGCAGCTTAGCTGGGGCAGGGGGCGACGAGCAGTACTTC.

Details on this clone: Other DNA sequences in the same sample also yield this CDR3. The chain links TRBV7-3 to TRBJ2-2; the D gene is possibly TRBD1 (5 bases). The CDR3 runs to 14 residues. V was shortened by 6 bases and J by 1 base, with 9 bases between the two germline ends. Germline CDR1 and CDR2: SGHTA and FQGTGA. CDR3 residues: CASSPDRNTGELFF. Here the CDR3 DNA reads TGTGCCAGCAGTCCCGACAGGAACACCGGGGAGCTGTTTTTT.

The chain joins TRBV9 to TRBJ2-3; 9 bases are a match to TRBD2. J was trimmed by 4 bases and V by 4 bases; bases with no gene match: 4. Per germline, CDR1 SGDLS and CDR2 YYNGEE. The CDR3 length is 14 residues. In DNA form, the CDR3 reads TGTGCCAGCAGCCTTAGCGGGAGTGCAGATACGCAGTATTTT. It is translated as CASSLSGSADTQYF.

This chain joins TRBV5-6 and TRBJ2-7, with 7 nucleotides matching TRBD2. The CDR3 sequence is 14 residues long. CDR1 and CDR2 (germline): SGHDT, YYEEEE. The junction had 7 bases not matched to a gene; V was cut back by 4 bases and J by 3 bases. CDR3 DNA: TGTGCCAGCAGCAGGGGCGGGAGCAGCTACGAGCAGTACTTC. This codes for CASSRGGSSYEQYF.

The chain links TRBV4-1 to TRBJ2-7; D gene unclear. Trimming took off 0 bases at V and 6 bases at J, with 12 bases between the two ends. The germline CDR1 and CDR2 sequences are MGHRA and YSYEKL. The CDR3 has 14 amino acids. CDR3 in amino acids: CASSQDMAPSEQYF. The DNA for the CDR3 is TGCGCCAGCAGCCAAGATATGGCCCCCTCCGAGCAGTACTTC.

This clone has only one observation. The chain joins TRBV6-1 to TRBJ2-7; D may be TRBD2 (5 bases). Trimming removed 8 bases at V and 2 bases at J, with 19 bases between. The CDR3 is made up of 15 amino acids. The germline V gene encodes CDR1 MNHNS and CDR2 SASEGT. In DNA, the CDR3 is TGTGCCAGCCTCCTCTATCGGGGTTTAGCCTACGAGCAGTACTTC. Protein product: CASLLYRGLAYEQYF.

Regarding this clone: This sample includes further DNA sequences coding for the same CDR3. This chain uses TRBV9 with TRBJ1-2, with D possibly TRBD1 on 6 matching bases. Germline assignment: CDR1 SGDLS and CDR2 YYNGEE. The CDR3 runs 15 residues. Trimming cost V 2 bases and J 2 bases, with 13 bases left between them. DNA of the CDR3: TGTGCCAGCAGCGTGGCCGGGACACCAAACTATGGCTACACCTTC. This gives the protein CASSVAGTPNYGYTF.

This chain joins TRBV27 and TRBJ2-4; TRBD1 matches at 7 bases. The germline gives CDR1 MNHEY, CDR2 SMNVEV (reference sequence). The V gene end was trimmed by 6 bases and the J gene end by 6 bases; junction bases not matched to a gene: 8. The CDR3 loop spans 14 amino acids. The CDR3, as DNA: TGTGCCAGCAGCCCAGGGGGAGTACGAAACATTCAGTACTTC. Protein sequence: CASSPGGVRNIQYF.

J is TRBJ1-5 and V is TRBV9; TRBD1 matches at 7 bases. The CDR3 length is 14 residues. Trimming at V came to 7 bases and at J to 0 bases, leaving 4 bases not matched to a gene. Germline loops: CDR1 SGDLS, CDR2 YYNGEE. The CDR3 loop reads CASGGGFSNQPQHF. The CDR3 DNA sequence: TGTGCCAGCGGAGGGGGCTTTAGCAATCAGCCCCAGCATTTT.

This chain links TRBV2 with TRBJ2-5; a possible D gene is TRBD2 (5 bases). Germline-derived CDR1 and CDR2 are SNHLY and FYNNEI. Deletions cut 5 bases from V and 3 bases from J, with 16 bases between. The CDR3 contains 15 residues. The CDR3 here is CASSSVGMEEETQYF. For the CDR3, the DNA is TGTGCCAGCAGTTCGGTGGGGATGGAGGAAGAGACCCAGTACTTC.

CDR3 DNA sequence: TGTGCCAGTAGTATAGGCGCGGGAGTCTACAATGAGCAGTTCTTC. It encodes CASSIGAGVYNEQFF. The V call is TRBV19, the J call TRBJ2-1; TRBD2 matches 7 bases. Germline values: CDR1 LNHDA, CDR2 SQIVND (reference sequence). The CDR3 runs to 15 residues. V gave up 1 base and J gave up 3 bases; unmatched junction bases: 3.

V gene TRBV19 combines with J gene TRBJ2-5; D is perhaps TRBD2 (7 bases). The germline V and J ends were trimmed by 7 bases and 4 bases, with 19 bases remaining between them. This CDR3 spans 15 amino acids. Germline-derived CDR1 and CDR2 are LNHDA and SQIVND (reference sequence). This CDR3 reads CASNYRSGGPETQYF. The CDR3 nucleotides are TGTGCCAGTAACTATAGGTCCGGGGGGCCAGAGACCCAGTACTTC. The full variable domain, in which reference TRBV19 and TRBJ2-5 provide the parts outside the CDR3, is DGGITQSPKYLFRKEGQNVTLSCEQNLNHDAMYWYRQDPGQGLRLIYYSQIVNDFQKGDIAEGYSVSREKKESFPLTVTSAQKNPTAFYLCASNYRSGGPETQYFGPGTRLLVL.

This clone was counted between two and nine times. This chain joins TRBV30 and TRBJ2-7, with D possibly called TRBD1 or TRBD2 (5 bases each). There are 16 residues in the CDR3. Per the germline V gene, CDR1 is GTSNPN and CDR2 is SVGIG (reference sequence). With 5 bases removed from V and 5 bases from J, the gap between germline ends came to 25 bases. The CDR3, as DNA: TGTGCCTGGGCCCCCAGATTCGAGGGCAGGGTCAACGAGCAGTACTTC. Its protein is CAWAPRFEGRVNEQYF.

V usage is TRBV9 and J usage is TRBJ2-1, with a weak D call TRBD2 (6 bases). Germline loops: CDR1 SGDLS, CDR2 YYNGEE. The V end lost 4 bases, the J end lost 5 bases, and 19 bases lay between the germline ends. The CDR3 loop spans 16 amino acids. The CDR3 here is CASSPSAVAADNEQFF. CDR3 DNA: TGTGCCAGCAGCCCATCCGCGGTAGCGGCAGACAATGAGCAGTTCTTC.

Remarks on this clone: This sample also contains other DNA sequences that code for the same CDR3. V is TRBV7-9 and J is TRBJ2-2; D is unclear. The V gene lost 3 bases and the J gene lost 6 bases, with 5 bases spanning the gap. The CDR3 is 12 residues long. The germline V gene encodes CDR1 SEHNR and CDR2 FQNEAQ (reference sequence). The CDR3 is CASSFLPGELFF. The CDR3, as DNA: TGTGCCAGCAGCTTTCTTCCCGGGGAGCTGTTTTTT.

J is TRBJ1-5 and V is TRBV2, with D perhaps matching TRBD1 (6 bases). This CDR3 is 15 amino acids long. V gave up 3 bases and J gave up 0 bases, with 9 bases separating them. Per the germline V gene, CDR1 is SNHLY and CDR2 is FYNNEI. This CDR3 reads CASSEQGYSNQPQHF. CDR3 nucleotide sequence: TGTGCCAGCAGTGAGCAGGGGTATAGCAATCAGCCCCAGCATTTT. Variable domain in full (rest from reference TRBV2 and TRBJ1-5): EPEVTQTPSHQVTQMGQEVILRCVPISNHLYFYWYRQILGQKVEFLVSFYNNEISEKSEIFDDQFSVERPDGSNFTLKIRSTKLEDSAMYFCASSEQGYSNQPQHFGDGTRLSIL.

The chain links TRBV5-1 to TRBJ1-2, with a weak D call TRBD1 (6 bases). Trimming removed 0 bases at V and 0 bases at J, with 15 bases between. The germline CDR1 and CDR2 sequences are SGHRS and YFSETQ. This CDR3 contains 17 residues. CDR3 nucleotide sequence: TGCGCCAGCAGCTTGGGCGTCCTACAGGGATCTAACTATGGCTACACCTTC. The encoded protein is CASSLGVLQGSNYGYTF.

In this sample, this clone turned up once. This sequence joins TRBV14 and TRBJ1-1; D is unclear. There are 12 residues in the CDR3. V lost 5 bases, J lost 7 bases, and 11 bases lay in between. Per germline, CDR1 SGHDN and CDR2 FVKESK. The CDR3 DNA sequence: TGTGCCAGCAGCATAGGACGGATTGAAGCTTTCTTT. It encodes CASSIGRIEAFF.

The V call is TRBV4-1, the J call TRBJ2-7, with D tentatively TRBD1 (5 bases). Per the germline V gene, CDR1 is MGHRA and CDR2 is YSYEKL. Trimming shortened V by 2 bases and J by 3 bases, and 8 bases separated the two germline ends. This CDR3 spans 13 amino acids. Written as DNA, the CDR3 is TGCGCCAGCAGCCAACTCGGACACTACGAGCAGTACTTC. It is translated as CASSQLGHYEQYF.

J is TRBJ2-1 and V is TRBV7-9; the match to TRBD2 covers 8 bases. This CDR3 has 14 amino acids. Germline-derived CDR1 and CDR2 are SEHNR and FQNEAQ (reference sequence). CDR3 DNA sequence: TGTGCAAGCGGGGGCATGAGCTCCTACAATGAGCAGTTCTTC. Encoded protein: CASGGMSSYNEQFF.

The J gene is TRBJ2-7, the V gene TRBV4-2, with D possibly matching TRBD2 (5 bases). Germline CDR1 reads LGHNA; CDR2 reads YNFKEQ. The CDR3 loop spans 16 amino acids. V lost 3 bases, J lost 2 bases, and 17 bases lay in between. Here the CDR3 reads CASSHSAVASPYEQYF. The CDR3 coding sequence is TGTGCCAGCAGCCACTCAGCGGTAGCGTCCCCCTACGAGCAGTACTTC.

This chain links TRBV7-9 with TRBJ1-5; D not resolved. The CDR3 totals 14 residues. V lost 4 bases to trimming and J lost 1 base, with 8 bases between them. Germline CDR1 SEHNR, CDR2 FQNEAQ (reference sequence). The CDR3 reads CASSSLGSNQPQHF. CDR3 coding DNA: TGTGCCAGCAGCTCCCTTGGGAGCAATCAGCCCCAGCATTTT.

The J gene is TRBJ2-2, the V gene TRBV2; D might be TRBD1 (6 bases). Germline CDR1 is SNHLY and CDR2 is FYNNEI. Trimming took 3 bases from V and 6 from J, leaving 14 bases between them. The CDR3 sequence is 15 residues long. CDR3 region: CASSDRQGLPGELFF. The CDR3 DNA is TGTGCCAGCAGTGATAGGCAGGGGTTACCCGGGGAGCTGTTTTTT.

The V and J genes are TRBV4-1 and TRBJ2-7; D ambiguous. CDR3 length equals 15 residues. Germline assignment: CDR1 MGHRA and CDR2 YSYEKL. Trimming stripped 2 bases from V and 3 bases from J, with 14 bases between. The CDR3 region has the DNA TGCGCCAGCAGCCAAAGGACGCCCACGTTCTACGAGCAGTACTTC. This translates into CASSQRTPTFYEQYF.

The chain joins TRBV9 to TRBJ1-4; no clear D gene. From germline, CDR1 is SGDLS and CDR2 YYNGEE. The V end was cut by 0 bases, the J end by 8 bases, with 14 bases between. The CDR3 has 15 residues. Here the CDR3 reads CASSVEEVPGEKLFF. The CDR3 DNA is TGTGCCAGCAGCGTAGAGGAGGTTCCCGGGGAAAAACTGTTTTTT.

V usage is TRBV11-2 and J usage is TRBJ1-1; D not certain. This CDR3 contains 13 residues. Germline V gene sequence: CDR1 SGHAT, CDR2 FQNNGV. The V and J ends lost 5 bases and 4 bases respectively, with 11 bases between them. The CDR3 nucleotides are TGTGCCAGCAGCCACAGAGATCGCACTGAAGCTTTCTTT. It translates to CASSHRDRTEAFF.

V gene TRBV7-9 combines with J gene TRBJ2-7; maybe TRBD1 (5 bases). This CDR3 is 12 amino acids long. Germline V gene lookup returns CDR1 SEHNR and CDR2 FQNEAQ (reference sequence). Between the trimmed V and J ends, which lost 4 bases and 6 bases, there was a span of 10 bases. CDR3 DNA: TGTGCCAGCAGCTACAGGTTAGGCGAGCAGTACTTC. It specifies CASSYRLGEQYF.